The clone carrying this T cell receptor beta chain was seen a handful of times. Its specificity is not known. This sample was included in a study of T cell repertoires in aging, cancer and after chemotherapy. Study information: Donors were grouped into six age bands spanning 30 or younger through 70 or older.

The template was genomic DNA from peripheral blood, not RNA. Rearranged V-D-J TRB sequences were amplified with a mixed TRB-A/B primer pool. Using its own MiXCR run on the multiplex PCR reads, TCRdb lists one record per CDR3 protein. The sample consists of 15,000 to 20,000 distinct CDR3 sequences, approximately 40% of them appearing once. Study findings and constraints: Untreated cancer patients had significantly lower blood TCR diversity than age-matched healthy donors. Loss of evenness, beyond lost richness, contributed to age-related TCR diversity decline in cancer patients. Rebound thymic output was suggested by rising median generation probability during chemotherapy in each cancer cohort.

Input material: blood. The sequence was collected from a human donor with a solid tumor.

CDR3: CASSQQGPTGELFF. As DNA, the CDR3 is TGTGCCAGCAGCCAACAGGGCCCCACCGGGGAGCTGTTTTTT. V and J are TRBV12-3 or TRBV12-4 and TRBJ2-2; D may be TRBD1 (6 bases). V shed 6 bases and J shed 4 bases, with 12 bases lying between them. The length of the CDR3 is 14 residues.